The subject of this entry is one T cell receptor (beta chain). The antigen is not known. The CDR3 has 15 residues. Per germline, CDR1 SEHNR and CDR2 FQNEAQ (reference sequence). Trimming took 6 bases from V and 7 from J; bases not matched to a gene: 13. Two lung cancer pathologists independently confirmed each histologic diagnosis. These data originate in a study of immune evolution from preneoplasia to lung adenocarcinoma. Some clones are missing from TCRdb's copy, which holds only in-frame ones; the method was immunoSEQ multiplex PCR. This table has around 2,500 clones, 84% appearing once. Study observations and caveats: From normal lung to invasive adenocarcinoma, top clone frequencies appeared to decrease. Normal lung had highest clonality; later lesions appeared denser, more diverse.

The J gene is TRBJ2-3, the V gene TRBV7-9, with 7 bases lining up with TRBD2. This receptor was obtained from a person aged 65 to 85 with lung adenocarcinoma. Sequenced sample: FFPE atypical adenomatous hyperplasia tissue from the lung. The subset: atypical adenomatous hyperplasia (AAH), lung preneoplasia. The CDR3 region has the DNA TGTGCCAGCAGGGGAAGCGGGGCGGCCGGGCATACGCAGTATTTT. It specifies CASRGSGAAGHTQYF.